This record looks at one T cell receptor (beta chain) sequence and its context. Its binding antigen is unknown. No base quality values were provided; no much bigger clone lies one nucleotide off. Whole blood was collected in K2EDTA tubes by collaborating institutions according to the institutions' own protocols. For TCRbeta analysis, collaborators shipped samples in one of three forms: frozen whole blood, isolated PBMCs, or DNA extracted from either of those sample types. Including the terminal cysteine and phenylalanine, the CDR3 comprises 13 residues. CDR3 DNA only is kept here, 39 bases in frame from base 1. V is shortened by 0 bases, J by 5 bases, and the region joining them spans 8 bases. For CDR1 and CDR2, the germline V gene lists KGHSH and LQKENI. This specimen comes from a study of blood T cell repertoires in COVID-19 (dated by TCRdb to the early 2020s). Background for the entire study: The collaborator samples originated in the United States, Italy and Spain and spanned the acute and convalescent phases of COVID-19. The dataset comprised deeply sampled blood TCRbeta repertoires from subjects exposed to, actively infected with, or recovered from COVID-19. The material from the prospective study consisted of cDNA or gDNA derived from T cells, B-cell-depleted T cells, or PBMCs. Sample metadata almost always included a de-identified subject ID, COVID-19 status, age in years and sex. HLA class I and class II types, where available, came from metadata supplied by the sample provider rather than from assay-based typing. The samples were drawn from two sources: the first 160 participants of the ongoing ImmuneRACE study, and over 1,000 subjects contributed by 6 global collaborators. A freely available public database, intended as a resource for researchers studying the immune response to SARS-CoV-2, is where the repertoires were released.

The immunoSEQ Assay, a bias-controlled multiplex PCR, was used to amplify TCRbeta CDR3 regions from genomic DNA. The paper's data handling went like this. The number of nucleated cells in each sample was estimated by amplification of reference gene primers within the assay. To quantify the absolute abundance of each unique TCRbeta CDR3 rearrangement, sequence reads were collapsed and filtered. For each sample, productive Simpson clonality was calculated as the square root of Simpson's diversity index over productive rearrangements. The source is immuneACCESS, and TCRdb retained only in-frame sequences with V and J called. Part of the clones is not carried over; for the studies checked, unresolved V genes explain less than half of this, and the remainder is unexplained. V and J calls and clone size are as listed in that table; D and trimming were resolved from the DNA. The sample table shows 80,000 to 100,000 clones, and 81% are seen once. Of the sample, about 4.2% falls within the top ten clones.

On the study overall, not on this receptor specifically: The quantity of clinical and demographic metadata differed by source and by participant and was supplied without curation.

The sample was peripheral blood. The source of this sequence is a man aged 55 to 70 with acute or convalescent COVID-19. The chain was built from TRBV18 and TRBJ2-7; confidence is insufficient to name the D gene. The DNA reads TGTGCCAGCTCACCACCGAGTTTGAACGAGCAGTACTTC. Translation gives CASSPPSLNEQYF.